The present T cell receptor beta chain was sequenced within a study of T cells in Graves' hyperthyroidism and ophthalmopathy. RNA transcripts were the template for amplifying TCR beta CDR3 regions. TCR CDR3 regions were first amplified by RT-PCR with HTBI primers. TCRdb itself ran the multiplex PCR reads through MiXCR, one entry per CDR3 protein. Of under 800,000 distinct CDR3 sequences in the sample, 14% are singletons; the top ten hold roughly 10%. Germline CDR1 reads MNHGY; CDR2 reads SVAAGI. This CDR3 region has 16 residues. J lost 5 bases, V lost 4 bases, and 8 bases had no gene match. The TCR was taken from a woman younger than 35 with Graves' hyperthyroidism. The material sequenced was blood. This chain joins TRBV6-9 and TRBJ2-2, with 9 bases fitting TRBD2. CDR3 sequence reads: CASSSTEGLATGELFF. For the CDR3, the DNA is TGTGCCAGCAGTTCAACGGAGGGACTAGCAACCGGGGAGCTGTTTTTT.